Detailed here is one T cell receptor beta chain. This clone showed up just once. The clone's antigen remains unknown. Within one base of it there is no much larger clone, and no base qualities were kept. These data belong to a study of cytomegalovirus exposure and HLA in healthy donors (dated by TCRdb to 2016 to 2017). Study-wide context: According to a later analysis, one platform produced both the 110 or so validation repertoires and the 730 or so repertoires of the first cohort. The aim of the study was to test whether cataloging public T cell receptors could identify signatures of past pathogen exposure. A separate validation cohort of roughly 130 different subjects was used in addition to the roughly 670-subject first cohort. To predict cytomegalovirus infection status, the study combined high-throughput TCR immunosequencing, statistical association of individual TCRs with disease status, and machine learning.

V is cut back by 2 bases and J by 6 bases, with 7 bases in the junction unmatched. CDR1 and CDR2 are read off the germline V gene as MNHEY and SVGAGI. The CDR3 sequence holds 15 residues, the cysteine and phenylalanine included. Only the CDR3 region is kept as DNA, spanning 45 bases read in frame from base 1. The donors belonged to the validation cohort of over a hundred subjects, which was separate from the 666-subject first cohort. The library was built by means of the immunoSEQ multiplex PCR assay. The study's own analysis went as follows. A statistical classification framework was developed to diagnose cytomegalovirus status using the catalog of TCR beta chain sequences. This is the immuneACCESS table as TCRdb keeps it, with only in-frame sequences that have V and J called. A part of the clones is gone; compared with another copy, unresolved V genes explain less than half, and the rest is unexplained. D and trimming come from the DNA, and the V and J calls and clone size come from that table. This sample has over 85,000 clones in its table, and approximately 87% of those were observed once. The ten largest clones take up 1.4% of the sample.

On the study overall, not on this receptor specifically: A later analysis had no HLA typing for the validation cohort, so co-occurrence there was scored across all 110 or so repertoires. Of the cluster scores, 94% were above 0 in a later analysis, which found that TCRs clustered in the first cohort also tended to co-occur in the 95 to 150 validation repertoires. In vitro tests confirmed that three of the cytomegalovirus-associated TCR beta chains recognize cytomegalovirus antigens. Most TCR sequences were observed very rarely across donors, whereas some public TCRs were present in many individuals. The authors suggested that the approach could potentially be extended to other disease states and immunological phenotypes. A total of 164 TCR beta chains were listed by the study as associated with cytomegalovirus. Cytomegalovirus status was reported to be diagnosed by the classifier with high specificity and sensitivity in both the original and validation cohorts.

Sequencing was carried out using PBMCs. This receptor was identified in a woman in her 30s in good health and CMV-seropositive. The sequence links TRBV6-5 to TRBJ2-3, with 8 middle bases fitting TRBD2. The DNA sequence is given as TGTGCCAGCAGTTACAACGGGGGGGCCGGGGATACGCAGTATTTT. Its translation is CASSYNGGAGDTQYF.